Each of the 4 T cell receptor beta chains below was sequenced from the same sample in a study of shared T cell receptors in the human thymus. Data came from immunoSEQ multiplex PCR; TCRdb stores just in-frame clones and leaves some out. The data show over 350,000 clones, 95% seen once. The specimen sequenced was thymocytes. These receptor sequences come from a human donor.

The V and J genes are TRBV5-6 and TRBJ1-4, with a weak D call TRBD1 (6 bases). The germline V gene encodes CDR1 SGHDT and CDR2 YYEEEE. CDR3 size: 15 residues. V was pared by 4 bases and J by 8 bases, with 18 bases between. The CDR3 is CASSHPGVPREKLFF. The CDR3, as DNA: TGTGCCAGCAGCCATCCAGGGGTCCCAAGAGAAAAACTGTTTTTT.

This chain uses TRBV18 with TRBJ2-3; the D gene is possibly TRBD1 (7 bases). V was shortened by 5 bases and J by 1 base, with 13 bases between the two germline ends. Germline V lookup: CDR1 KGHSH, CDR2 LQKENI. CDR3 length equals 15 residues. The CDR3 sequence: CASSTQGDCTDTQYF. In DNA form, the CDR3 reads TGTGCCAGCTCAACCCAGGGGGACTGCACAGATACGCAGTATTTT.

Worth noting for this clone: A junction boundary mismatches the germline segment, possibly from a read error. The chain uses TRBV7-2 and TRBJ1-5; D unresolved. Germline V gene sequence: CDR1 SGHTA, CDR2 FQGNSA. This CDR3 is 11 amino acids long. CDR3 protein: CASSLGQLSLF. CDR3 DNA: TGTGCCAGCAGCTTAGGGCAGCTAAGTCTTTTT. The full variable domain, rest sourced from reference TRBV7-2 and TRBJ1-5, is GAGVSQSPSNKVTEKGKDVELRCDPISGHTALYWYRQSLGQGLEFLIYFQGNSAPDKSGLPSDRFSAERTGGSVSTLTIQRTQQEDSAVYLCASSLGQLSLFGDGTRLSIL.

Here the CDR3 reads CASSPPKQARYEQYF. The CDR3 region has the DNA TGTGCCAGCTCACCACCGAAACAGGCCCGCTACGAGCAGTACTTC. The rearrangement uses TRBV18 and TRBJ2-7, with D perhaps TRBD1 (5 bases). V was cut by 0 bases and J by 3 bases, with 12 bases left in between. The CDR3 runs 15 residues. The germline V gene encodes CDR1 KGHSH and CDR2 LQKENI.